The 8 T cell receptor beta chains reported below all come from one sample, sequenced in a study of shared clonotypes between healthy human individuals. TCRdb keeps only in-frame clones here, not all; method: immunoSEQ multiplex PCR. The sample holds about 680,000 clones; 92% are singletons and the top ten take 24%. Naive CD8 cells, CD45RO-negative and positively selected for CCR7, excluded terminally differentiated effector memory CD45RA+ cells. Sequenced: naive CD8+ T cells sorted from blood. The receptor set was obtained from a man aged 25 to 40 in good health.

This chain uses TRBV7-8 with TRBJ2-7; D is uncertain. In germline, CDR1 is SGHVS, CDR2 FQNEAQ. This CDR3 contains 13 residues. Trimming shortened V by 5 bases and J by 0 bases, and 8 bases separated the two germline ends. The DNA for the CDR3 is TGTGCCAGCAGCCCTTGGGACTCCTACGAGCAGTACTTC. This gives the protein CASSPWDSYEQYF.

This clone was picked up one time. V is TRBV19 and J is TRBJ2-7; 7 bases align to TRBD2. Germline CDR1 reads LNHDA; CDR2 reads SQIVND (reference sequence). The V and J ends lost 4 bases and 0 bases, in that order; junction bases with no gene match: 6. The length of the CDR3 is 15 residues. CDR3 nucleotides: TGTGCCAGTAGTACATACGGGGGGAGCTCCTACGAGCAGTACTTC. Translation gives CASSTYGGSSYEQYF.

The CDR3 here is CASSQLAGGPNEQYF. CDR3 DNA: TGTGCCAGCAGCCAACTAGCGGGAGGGCCGAACGAGCAGTACTTC. The genes are TRBV7-2 and TRBJ2-7; 13 bases fit TRBD2. V shed 5 bases and J 5 bases; nucleotides not matched to a gene: 6. The CDR3 covers 15 residues. From germline, CDR1 is SGHTA and CDR2 FQGNSA.

The V and J genes are TRBV7-9 and TRBJ2-1, with 10 positions matching TRBD2. V was clipped by 5 bases and J by 9 bases; unmatched bases: 13. CDR1 is SEHNR, CDR2 FQNEAQ, per germline (reference sequence). This CDR3 contains 16 residues. CDR3 amino acids: CASSESRSSGSIEQFF. DNA for the CDR3: TGTGCCAGCAGCGAAAGTCGGTCTAGCGGGAGTATTGAGCAGTTCTTC.

This clone has just one count. The J gene is TRBJ1-1, the V gene TRBV4-3; D ambiguous. Germline CDR1 and CDR2: LGHNA and YSLEER. The CDR3 is 13 amino acids. V was cut by 1 base and J by 1 base, with 4 bases left in between. In DNA, the CDR3 is TGCGCCAGCAGCCAAGTGGCGAACACTGAAGCTTTCTTT. This sequence encodes CASSQVANTEAFF.

J is TRBJ1-1 and V is TRBV5-1; 11 nucleotides match TRBD1. CDR3 length equals 16 residues. CDR1 and CDR2 from the germline V gene are SGHRS and YFSETQ. The V and J ends lost 4 bases and 0 bases, in that order; junction bases with no gene match: 5. The CDR3, as DNA: TGCGCCAGCAGCGAAGGGACAGGGGGTCTGAACACTGAAGCTTTCTTT. It yields the protein CASSEGTGGLNTEAFF.

The chain has TRBV28 and TRBJ2-1, with D perhaps TRBD2 (6 bases). Trimming took 3 bases from V and 9 from J, leaving 9 bases between them. The CDR3 contains 12 residues. The germline V gene encodes CDR1 MDHEN and CDR2 SYDVKM. The CDR3 sequence: CASSFAGIEQFF. The CDR3 region has the DNA TGTGCCAGCAGTTTTGCGGGGATTGAGCAGTTCTTC.

V gene TRBV5-6 combines with J gene TRBJ1-4; D ambiguous. This CDR3 comprises 17 residues. Trimming shortened V by 5 bases and J by 0 bases, and 17 bases separated the two germline ends. CDR1 SGHDT and CDR2 YYEEEE come from the germline V gene. In DNA form, the CDR3 reads TGTGCCAGCAGAGAAGGGAGGACCAGTACAACTAATGAAAAACTGTTTTTT. Translated, it gives CASREGRTSTTNEKLFF.